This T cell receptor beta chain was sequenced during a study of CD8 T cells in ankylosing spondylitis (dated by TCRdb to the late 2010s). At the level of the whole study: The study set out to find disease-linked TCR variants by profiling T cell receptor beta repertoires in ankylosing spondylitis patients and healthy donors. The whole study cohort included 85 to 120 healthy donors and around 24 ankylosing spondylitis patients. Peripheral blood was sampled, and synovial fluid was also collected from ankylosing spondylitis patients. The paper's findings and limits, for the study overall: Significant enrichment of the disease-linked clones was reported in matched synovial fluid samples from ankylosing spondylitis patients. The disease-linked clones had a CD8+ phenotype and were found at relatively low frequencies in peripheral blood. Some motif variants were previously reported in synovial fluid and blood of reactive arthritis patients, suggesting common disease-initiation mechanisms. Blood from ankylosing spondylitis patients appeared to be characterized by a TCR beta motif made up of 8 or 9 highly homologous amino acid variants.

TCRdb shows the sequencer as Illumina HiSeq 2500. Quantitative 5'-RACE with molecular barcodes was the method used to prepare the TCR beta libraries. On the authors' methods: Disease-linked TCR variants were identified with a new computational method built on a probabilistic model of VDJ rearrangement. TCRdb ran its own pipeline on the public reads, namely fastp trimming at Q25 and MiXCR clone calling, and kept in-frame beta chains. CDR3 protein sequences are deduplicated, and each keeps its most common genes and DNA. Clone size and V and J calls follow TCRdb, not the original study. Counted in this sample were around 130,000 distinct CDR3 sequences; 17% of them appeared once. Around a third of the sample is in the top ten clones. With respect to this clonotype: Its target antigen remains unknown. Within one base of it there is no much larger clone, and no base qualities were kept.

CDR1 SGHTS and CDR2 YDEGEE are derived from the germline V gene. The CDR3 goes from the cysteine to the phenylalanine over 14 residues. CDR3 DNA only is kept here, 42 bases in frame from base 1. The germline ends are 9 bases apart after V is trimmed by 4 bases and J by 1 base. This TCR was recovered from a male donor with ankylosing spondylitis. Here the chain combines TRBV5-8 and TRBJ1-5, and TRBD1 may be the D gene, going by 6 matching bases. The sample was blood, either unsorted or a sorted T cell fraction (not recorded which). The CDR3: CASSRGTSNQPQHF. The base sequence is TGTGCCAGCAGCCGGGGGACAAGCAATCAGCCCCAGCATTTT.